Shown below are 7 T cell receptor beta chains from a single sample sequenced in a study of post-analysis software for immune sequencing data. Whole-study findings and limits: Four to six TRBV segments, including TRBV5-6, TRBV5-1 and TRBV20-1, were more frequent in patients than controls.

Prepared TCR beta cDNA libraries contained unique molecular identifiers. One entry per CDR3 protein, called by TCRdb with MiXCR from the PCR reads. The sample consists of around 700,000 distinct CDR3 sequences, over 45% of them appearing once. Their recognized antigens are unknown. Sequenced material: blood. Receptors were obtained from a girl aged 2-15 years with multiple sclerosis.

The chain uses TRBV12-5 and TRBJ2-1; 8 bases line up with TRBD2. CDR3 length: 15 residues. Germline CDR1 reads LGHNT; CDR2 reads FRNRAP. V lost 9 bases and J lost 8; bases outside the gene matches: 15. Written as DNA, the CDR3 is TGTGCTAGGTCGAAAGGGAGCGGGGGCAAGGATGAGCAGTTCTTC. Its protein product is CARSKGSGGKDEQFF.

The chain couples TRBV6-5 to TRBJ2-2; a weak D match, TRBD2 (6 bases). This CDR3 spans 16 amino acids. V gave up 9 bases and J gave up 1 base, with 18 bases separating them. The V gene's germline CDR1 is MNHEY and CDR2 SVGAGI. The CDR3 is CASWSLQGGNTGELFF. Here the CDR3 DNA reads TGTGCCAGTTGGAGCCTCCAGGGAGGGAACACCGGGGAGCTGTTTTTT.

In its sample, this clonotype was seen a few times. The chain carries TRBV6-5 and TRBJ2-7, with TRBD1 matching 7 bases. In germline, CDR1 is MNHEY, CDR2 SVGAGI. This CDR3 is built from 14 residues. Trimming removed 6 bases from V and 9 bases from J; junction bases left unmatched: 14. CDR3 nucleotide sequence: TGTGCCAGCAGCCCGGATCCCACATACAGGGGGCAGTACTTC. Its translation: CASSPDPTYRGQYF.

This clonotype was seen a few times. The J gene is TRBJ1-1, the V gene TRBV11-2; TRBD1 matches at 9 bases. Per the germline V gene, CDR1 is SGHAT and CDR2 is FQNNGV. This CDR3 is 20 amino acids long. V was clipped by 1 base and J by 1 base; unmatched bases: 16. CDR3 DNA sequence: TGTGCCAGCAGCTTAGCTCGGGGGGCTGTACAGGGGGCAGGGAACACTGAAGCTTTCTTT. This codes for CASSLARGAVQGAGNTEAFF.

Only a few counts were recorded for this clonotype. This chain connects TRBV7-2 to TRBJ2-5, with D possibly TRBD2 on 5 matching bases. V gave up 4 bases and J gave up 1 base, with 10 bases separating them. The V gene's germline CDR1 is SGHTA and CDR2 FQGNSA. The CDR3 is 14 residues long. In DNA form, the CDR3 reads TGTGCCAGCAGCTCCCGGACTTCCCAAGAGACCCAGTACTTC. This encodes CASSSRTSQETQYF.

V is TRBV29-1 and J is TRBJ2-7, with TRBD1 identical over 7 bases. The CDR3 spans 16 residues. Germline loops: CDR1 SQVTM, CDR2 ANQGSEA. V was clipped by 5 bases and J by 5 bases; unmatched bases: 18. The CDR3 sequence: CSVLVLRRDRADEQYF. The CDR3, as DNA: TGCAGCGTTTTGGTTCTACGCAGGGACAGAGCCGACGAGCAGTACTTC.

The V call is TRBV5-1, the J call TRBJ2-1, with 8 bases matching TRBD2. The V and J ends lost 3 bases and 9 bases, in that order; junction bases with no gene match: 14. CDR1 is SGHRS, CDR2 YFSETQ, per germline. The CDR3 loop spans 16 amino acids. CDR3 sequence (DNA): TGCGCCAGCAGCTGGGTATCCGGGGGGGCGATCGGTGAGCAGTTCTTC. The encoded protein is CASSWVSGGAIGEQFF.